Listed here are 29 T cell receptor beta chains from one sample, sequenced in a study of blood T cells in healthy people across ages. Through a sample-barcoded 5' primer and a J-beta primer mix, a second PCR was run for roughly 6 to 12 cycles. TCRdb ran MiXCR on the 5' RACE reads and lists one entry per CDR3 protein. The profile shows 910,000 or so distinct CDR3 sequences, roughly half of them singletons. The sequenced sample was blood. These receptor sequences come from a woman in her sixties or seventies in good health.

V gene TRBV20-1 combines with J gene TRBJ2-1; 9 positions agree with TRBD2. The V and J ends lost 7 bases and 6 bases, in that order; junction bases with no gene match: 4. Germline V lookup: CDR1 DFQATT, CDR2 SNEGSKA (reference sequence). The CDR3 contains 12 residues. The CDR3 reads CSGGRAGNEQFF. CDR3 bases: TGCAGTGGCGGGAGGGCCGGCAATGAGCAGTTCTTC.

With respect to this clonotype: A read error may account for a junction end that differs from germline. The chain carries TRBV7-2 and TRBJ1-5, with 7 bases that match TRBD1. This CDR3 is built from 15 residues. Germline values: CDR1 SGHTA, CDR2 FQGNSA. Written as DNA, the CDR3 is TGTGCCAGCAGCTTTATGGGGACAGTGAATCGGCCCCAGCATTTT. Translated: CASSFMGTVNRPQHF. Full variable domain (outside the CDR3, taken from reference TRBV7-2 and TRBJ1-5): GAGVSQSPSNKVTEKGKDVELRCDPISGHTALYWYRQSLGQGLEFLIYFQGNSAPDKSGLPSDRFSAERTGGSVSTLTIQRTQQEDSAVYLCASSFMGTVNRPQHFGDGTRLSIL.

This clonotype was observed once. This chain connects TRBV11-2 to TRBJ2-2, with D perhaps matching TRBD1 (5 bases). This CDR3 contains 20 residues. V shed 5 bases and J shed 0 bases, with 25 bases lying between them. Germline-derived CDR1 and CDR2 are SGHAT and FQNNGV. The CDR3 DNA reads TGTGCCAGCAGCCCGTCGATCCTTACTCGGACATCCCCGAACACCGGGGAGCTGTTTTTT. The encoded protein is CASSPSILTRTSPNTGELFF.

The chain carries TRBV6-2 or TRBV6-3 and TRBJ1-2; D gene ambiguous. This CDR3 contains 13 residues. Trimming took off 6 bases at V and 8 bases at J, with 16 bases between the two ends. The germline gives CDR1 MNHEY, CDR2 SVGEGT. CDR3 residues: CASSPRIERGYTF. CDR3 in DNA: TGTGCCAGCAGCCCTCGTATAGAACGAGGCTACACCTTC.

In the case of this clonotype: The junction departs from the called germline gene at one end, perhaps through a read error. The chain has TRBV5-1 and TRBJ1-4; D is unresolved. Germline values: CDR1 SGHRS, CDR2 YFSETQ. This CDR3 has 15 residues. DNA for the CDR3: TGCGCCAGCAGCTTGTTGCCCGGAGCTAATGGAAAACTGTTTTTT. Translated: CASSLLPGANGKLFF.

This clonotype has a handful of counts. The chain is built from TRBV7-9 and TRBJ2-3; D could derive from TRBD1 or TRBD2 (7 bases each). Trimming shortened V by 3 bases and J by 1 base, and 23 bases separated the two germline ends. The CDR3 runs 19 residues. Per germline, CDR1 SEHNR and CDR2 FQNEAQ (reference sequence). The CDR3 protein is CASSLSSTGREGRTDTQYF. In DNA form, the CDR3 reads TGTGCCAGCAGCTTGAGTTCGACAGGGAGGGAGGGCCGCACAGATACGCAGTATTTT.

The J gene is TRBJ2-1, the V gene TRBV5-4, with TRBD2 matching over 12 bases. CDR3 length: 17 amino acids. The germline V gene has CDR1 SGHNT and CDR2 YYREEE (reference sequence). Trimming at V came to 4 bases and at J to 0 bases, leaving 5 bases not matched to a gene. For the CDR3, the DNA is TGTGCCAGCAGCATTGGACTAGCGGGAAGCTCCTACAATGAGCAGTTCTTC. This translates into CASSIGLAGSSYNEQFF.

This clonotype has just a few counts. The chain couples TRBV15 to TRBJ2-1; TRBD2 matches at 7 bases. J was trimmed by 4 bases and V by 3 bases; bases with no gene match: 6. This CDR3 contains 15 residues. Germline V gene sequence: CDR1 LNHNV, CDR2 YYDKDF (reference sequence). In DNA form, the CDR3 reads TGTGCCACCAGCAGCGGGAGCGGGGATTACAATGAGCAGTTCTTC. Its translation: CATSSGSGDYNEQFF.

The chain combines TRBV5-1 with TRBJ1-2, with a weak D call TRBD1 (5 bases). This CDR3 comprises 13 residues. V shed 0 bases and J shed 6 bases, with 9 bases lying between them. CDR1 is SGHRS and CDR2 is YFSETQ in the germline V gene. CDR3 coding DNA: TGCGCCAGCAGCTTGGCCGTGGGGGATGGCTACACCTTC. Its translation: CASSLAVGDGYTF.

CDR3 sequence: CTAGTGNQPQHF. In nucleotides, the CDR3 is TGCACCGCGGGGACAGGGAACCAGCCCCAGCATTTT. The chain joins TRBV20-1 to TRBJ1-5, with 9 bases aligning to TRBD1. This CDR3 comprises 12 residues. The germline V gene has CDR1 DFQATT and CDR2 SNEGSKA (reference sequence).

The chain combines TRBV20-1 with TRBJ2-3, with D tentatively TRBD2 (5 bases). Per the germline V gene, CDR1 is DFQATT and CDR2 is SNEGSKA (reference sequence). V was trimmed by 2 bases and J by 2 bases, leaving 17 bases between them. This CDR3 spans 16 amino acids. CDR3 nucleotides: TGCAGTGCTAGAACAGAGATAGCGAGTCCCACAGATACGCAGTATTTT. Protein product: CSARTEIASPTDTQYF.

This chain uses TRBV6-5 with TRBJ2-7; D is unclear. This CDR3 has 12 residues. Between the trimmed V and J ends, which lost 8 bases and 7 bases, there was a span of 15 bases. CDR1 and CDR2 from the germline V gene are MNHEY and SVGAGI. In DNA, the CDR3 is TGTGCCAGCGGCCTTGGCCCGAGGGAGCAGTACTTC. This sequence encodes CASGLGPREQYF.

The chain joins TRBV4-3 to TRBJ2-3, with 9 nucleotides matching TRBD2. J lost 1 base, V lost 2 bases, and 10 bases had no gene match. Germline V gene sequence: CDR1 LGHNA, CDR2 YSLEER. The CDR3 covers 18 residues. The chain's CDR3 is CASSQTSAGGGGTDTQYF. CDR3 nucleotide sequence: TGCGCCAGCAGCCAAACTTCCGCGGGAGGGGGAGGCACAGATACGCAGTATTTT.

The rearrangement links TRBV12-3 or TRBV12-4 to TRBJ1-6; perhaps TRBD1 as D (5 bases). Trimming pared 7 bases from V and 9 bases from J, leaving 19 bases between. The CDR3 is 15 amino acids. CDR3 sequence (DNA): TGTGCCAGCACCCTGGGGGGAGGGGTCTCTTCACCCCTCCACTTT. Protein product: CASTLGGGVSSPLHF.

The CDR3 region is CSVTGVRVNEQYF. CDR3 coding DNA: TGCAGCGTTACGGGAGTGCGGGTCAATGAGCAGTACTTC. The chain has TRBV29-1 and TRBJ2-5; weak D call: TRBD2 (6 bases). This CDR3 comprises 13 residues. CDR1 is SQVTM and CDR2 is ANQGSEA in the germline V gene. The ends were cut back, 5 bases at V and 11 bases at J, with 21 bases in the middle. Complete variable domain (other parts from reference TRBV29-1 and TRBJ2-5): SAVISQKPSRDICQRGTSLTIQCQVDSQVTMMFWYRQQPGQSLTLIATANQGSEATYESGFVIDKFPISRPNLTFSTLTVSNMSPEDSSIYLCSVTGVRVNEQYFGPGTRLLVL.

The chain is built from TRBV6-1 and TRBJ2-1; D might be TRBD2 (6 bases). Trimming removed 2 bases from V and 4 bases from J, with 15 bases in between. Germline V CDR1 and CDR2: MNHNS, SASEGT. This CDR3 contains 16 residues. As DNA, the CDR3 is TGTGCCAGCAGTGAACCAGCGGAGGGAGATTACAATGAGCAGTTCTTC. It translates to CASSEPAEGDYNEQFF.

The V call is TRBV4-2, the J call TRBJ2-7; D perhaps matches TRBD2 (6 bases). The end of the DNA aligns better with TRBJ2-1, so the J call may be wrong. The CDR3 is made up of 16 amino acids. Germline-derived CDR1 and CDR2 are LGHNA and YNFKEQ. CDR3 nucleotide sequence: TGTGCCAGCTCACCACCGAGTGGAGGGGTCAACAATGAGCAGTTCTTC. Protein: CASSPPSGGVNNEQFF.

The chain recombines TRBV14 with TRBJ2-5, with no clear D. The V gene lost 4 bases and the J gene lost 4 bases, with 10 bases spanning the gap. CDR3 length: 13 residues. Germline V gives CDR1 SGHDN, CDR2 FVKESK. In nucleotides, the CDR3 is TGTGCCAGCAGCCTTCCCTTAGGAGAGACCCAGTACTTC. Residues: CASSLPLGETQYF.

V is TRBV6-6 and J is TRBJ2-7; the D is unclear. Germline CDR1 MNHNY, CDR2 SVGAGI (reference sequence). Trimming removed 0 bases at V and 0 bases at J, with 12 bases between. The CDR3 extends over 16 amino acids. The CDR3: CASSYSGGYGSYEQYF. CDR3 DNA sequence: TGTGCCAGCAGTTACTCGGGTGGGTACGGCTCCTACGAGCAGTACTTC.

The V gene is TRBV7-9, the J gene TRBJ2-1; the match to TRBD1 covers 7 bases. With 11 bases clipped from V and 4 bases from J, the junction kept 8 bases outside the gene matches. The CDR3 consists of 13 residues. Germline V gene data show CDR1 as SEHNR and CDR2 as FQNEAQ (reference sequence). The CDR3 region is CAGTQGPYNEQFF. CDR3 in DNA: TGTGCCGGAACACAGGGGCCTTACAATGAGCAGTTCTTC.

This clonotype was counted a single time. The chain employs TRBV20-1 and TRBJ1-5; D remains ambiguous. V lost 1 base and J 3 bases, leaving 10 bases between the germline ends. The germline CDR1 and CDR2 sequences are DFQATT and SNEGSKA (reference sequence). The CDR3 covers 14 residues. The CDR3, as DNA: TGCAGTGCTAGAGCCCTTGGACCCAATCAGCCCCAGCATTTT. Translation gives CSARALGPNQPQHF.

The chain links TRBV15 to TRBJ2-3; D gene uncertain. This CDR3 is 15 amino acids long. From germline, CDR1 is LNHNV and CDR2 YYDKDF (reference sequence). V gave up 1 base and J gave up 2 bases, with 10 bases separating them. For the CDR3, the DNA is TGTGCCACCAGCAGAGGTATAGGACCCACAGATACGCAGTATTTT. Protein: CATSRGIGPTDTQYF.

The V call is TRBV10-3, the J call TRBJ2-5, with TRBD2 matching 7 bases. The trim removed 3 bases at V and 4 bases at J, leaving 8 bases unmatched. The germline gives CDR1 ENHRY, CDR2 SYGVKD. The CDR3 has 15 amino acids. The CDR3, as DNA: TGTGCCATCAGTGAAGGTGGGGGGGAAGGAGAGACCCAGTACTTC. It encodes CAISEGGGEGETQYF.

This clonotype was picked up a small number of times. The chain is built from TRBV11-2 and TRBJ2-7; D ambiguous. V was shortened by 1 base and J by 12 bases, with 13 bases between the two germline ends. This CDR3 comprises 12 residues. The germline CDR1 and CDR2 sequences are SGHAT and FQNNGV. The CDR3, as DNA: TGTGCCAGCAGCTTAGGAATCGGGTTTCCGTACTTC. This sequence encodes CASSLGIGFPYF.

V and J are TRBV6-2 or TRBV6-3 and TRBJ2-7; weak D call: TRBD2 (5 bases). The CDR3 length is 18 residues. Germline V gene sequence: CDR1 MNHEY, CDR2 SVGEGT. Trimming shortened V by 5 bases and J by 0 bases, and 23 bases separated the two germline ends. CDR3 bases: TGTGCCAGCAGTCGAGCGGAAAGCATTTGGGTCGCCTCCTACGAGCAGTACTTC. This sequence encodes CASSRAESIWVASYEQYF.

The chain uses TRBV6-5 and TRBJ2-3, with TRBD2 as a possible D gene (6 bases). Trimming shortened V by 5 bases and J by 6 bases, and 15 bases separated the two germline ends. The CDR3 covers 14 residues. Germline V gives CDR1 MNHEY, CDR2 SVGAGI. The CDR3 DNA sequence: TGTGCCAGCAGTGACGGGAGTCCGGCCGATACGCAGTATTTT. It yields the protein CASSDGSPADTQYF.

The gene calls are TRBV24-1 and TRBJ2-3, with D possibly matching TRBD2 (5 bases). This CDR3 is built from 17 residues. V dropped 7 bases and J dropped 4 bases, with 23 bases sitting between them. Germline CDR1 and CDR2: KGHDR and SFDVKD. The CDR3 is CATSTKRKWESSDTQYF. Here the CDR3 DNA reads TGTGCCACCAGCACGAAACGTAAGTGGGAGTCTTCAGATACGCAGTATTTT.

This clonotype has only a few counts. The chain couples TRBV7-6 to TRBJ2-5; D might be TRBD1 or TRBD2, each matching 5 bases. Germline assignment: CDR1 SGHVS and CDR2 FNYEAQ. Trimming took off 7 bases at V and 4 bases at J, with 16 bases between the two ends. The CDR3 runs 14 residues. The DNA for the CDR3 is TGTGCCAGCACCAGCGGATTTGGGGGAGAGACCCAGTACTTC. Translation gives CASTSGFGGETQYF.

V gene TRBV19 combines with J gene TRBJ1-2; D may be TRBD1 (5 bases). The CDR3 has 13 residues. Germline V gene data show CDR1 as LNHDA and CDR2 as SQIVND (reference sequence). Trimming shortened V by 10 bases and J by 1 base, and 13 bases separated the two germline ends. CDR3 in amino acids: CATGDRDNYGYTF. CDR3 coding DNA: TGTGCCACCGGGGACCGGGATAACTATGGCTACACCTTC.